What follows are 27 T cell receptor beta chains derived from one specimen sequenced in a study of shared T cell receptors in the human thymus. Data came from immunoSEQ multiplex PCR; TCRdb stores just in-frame clones and leaves some out. The sample contains hundreds of thousands of clones, over 75% of which appear only once. The same specimen was also included in a second study, on human thymus T cells.

Sequenced: thymocytes. The receptors were sampled from a boy younger than two with a congenital heart defect.

This clone occurred once. V and J are TRBV7-2 and TRBJ1-3; 7 bases fit TRBD1. Germline trimming cut 5 bases from V and 1 base from J; bases unmatched to any gene: 8. Germline lookup yields CDR1 SGHTA and CDR2 FQGNSA. CDR3 length: 16 amino acids. The CDR3 DNA follows: TGTGCCAGCAGCCACGGACAGGATAGGTCTGGAAACACCATATATTTT. This codes for CASSHGQDRSGNTIYF.

This chain connects TRBV9 to TRBJ1-2, with D possibly matching TRBD1 (6 bases). This CDR3 has 14 amino acids. V was shortened by 4 bases and J by 4 bases, with 14 bases between the two germline ends. The germline V gene has CDR1 SGDLS and CDR2 YYNGEE. The CDR3 coding sequence is TGTGCCAGCAGCCCGCGGGGGGCTGGCTATGGCTACACCTTC. It encodes CASSPRGAGYGYTF.

This rearrangement joins TRBV19 to TRBJ1-4; 9 bases map to TRBD1. Per germline, CDR1 LNHDA and CDR2 SQIVND (reference sequence). V shed 6 bases, J shed 7 bases, and the junction held 6 bases outside the gene matches. The CDR3 sequence is 14 residues long. In DNA form, the CDR3 reads TGTGCCAGTAGAGGGACAGGGAGAGGTGAAAAACTGTTTTTT. The encoded protein is CASRGTGRGEKLFF.

Comments on this clone: Other DNA sequences in the sample encode the same CDR3. This sequence joins TRBV27 and TRBJ2-2; D remains unclear. The CDR3 has 12 residues. Germline loops: CDR1 MNHEY, CDR2 SMNVEV (reference sequence). The V end lost 4 bases, the J end lost 4 bases, and 4 bases lay between the germline ends. The CDR3 is CASSSLTGELFF. In DNA, the CDR3 is TGTGCCAGCAGTTCCCTCACCGGGGAGCTGTTTTTT.

V is TRBV14 and J is TRBJ2-3, with 14 bases that match TRBD2. Trimming at V came to 2 bases and at J to 4 bases, leaving 8 bases not matched to a gene. CDR3 length: 18 amino acids. The V gene's germline CDR1 is SGHDN and CDR2 FVKESK. Written as DNA, the CDR3 is TGTGCCAGCAGCCAATACCCTCCGGGACTAGCGGGAGCAGATACGCAGTATTTT. Its protein product is CASSQYPPGLAGADTQYF.

The CDR3: CAWRDRVFNYGYTF. DNA for the CDR3: TGTGCCTGGAGGGACAGGGTCTTCAACTATGGCTACACCTTC. The V call is TRBV30, the J call TRBJ1-2; TRBD1 agrees at 8 bases. This CDR3 comprises 14 residues. The trim removed 3 bases at V and 2 bases at J, leaving 5 bases unmatched. Germline assignment: CDR1 GTSNPN and CDR2 SVGIG (reference sequence).

The genes are TRBV5-5 and TRBJ2-5; tentatively, D is TRBD1 (5 bases). The CDR3 contains 15 residues. CDR1 is SGHKS, CDR2 YYEKEE, per germline (reference sequence). The V end lost 4 bases, the J end lost 7 bases, and 20 bases lay between the germline ends. The CDR3 loop reads CASSTRGQGSWTQYF. The CDR3 nucleotides read TGTGCCAGCAGCACCCGAGGCCAGGGTAGTTGGACCCAGTACTTC.

The chain recombines TRBV19 with TRBJ2-1; 16 bases agree with TRBD2. The V and J ends lost 6 bases and 1 base, in that order; junction bases with no gene match: 12. The length of the CDR3 is 20 residues. Germline V gene sequence: CDR1 LNHDA, CDR2 SQIVND (reference sequence). CDR3 residues: CASSLTRGLAGGRSYNEQFF. The CDR3 nucleotides are TGTGCCAGTAGCCTAACCCGGGGACTAGCGGGAGGGAGGTCCTACAATGAGCAGTTCTTC.

This clone was observed a few times. The gene calls are TRBV25-1 and TRBJ2-3; TRBD2 matches at 9 bases. Trimming took 8 bases from V and 4 from J; bases not matched to a gene: 13. Germline CDR1 is MGHDK and CDR2 is SYGVNS. There are 16 residues in the CDR3. Here the CDR3 DNA reads TGTGCCAGCGGAGGATCGCGGGAGGGCCCCCCAGATACGCAGTATTTT. Protein product: CASGGSREGPPDTQYF.

This chain uses TRBV5-4 with TRBJ2-1, with 7 bases identical to TRBD2. Germline values: CDR1 SGHNT, CDR2 YYREEE (reference sequence). The CDR3 loop spans 14 amino acids. Losses at the gene ends were 4 bases for V and 5 bases for J; bases not matched to a gene: 6. CDR3 sequence (DNA): TGTGCCAGCAGCGTCAGGCTAGCGGACAATGAGCAGTTCTTC. It encodes CASSVRLADNEQFF. The full variable domain, completed using reference TRBV5-4 and TRBJ2-1, is ETGVTQSPTHLIKTRGQQVTLRCSSQSGHNTVSWYQQALGQGPQFIFQYYREEENGRGNFPPRFSGLQFPNYSSELNVNALELDDSALYLCASSVRLADNEQFFGPGTRLTVL.

As for this clone: The same CDR3 is also encoded by other DNA sequences in this sample. The V gene is TRBV4-3, the J gene TRBJ2-1; TRBD2 might be the D (6 bases). CDR3 length equals 15 residues. Trimming removed 4 bases at V and 0 bases at J, with 10 bases between. Per the germline V gene, CDR1 is LGHNA and CDR2 is YSLEER. This chain's CDR3 is CASSPRGSSYNEQFF. The CDR3 bases are TGCGCCAGCAGCCCTCGGGGGAGCTCCTACAATGAGCAGTTCTTC.

The chain joins TRBV11-2 to TRBJ2-3, with unresolved D. This CDR3 has 12 amino acids. V gave up 8 bases and J gave up 3 bases, with 9 bases separating them. Per germline, CDR1 SGHAT and CDR2 FQNNGV. CDR3 residues: CASGPPTDTQYF. The CDR3 DNA is TGTGCCAGCGGCCCCCCAACAGATACGCAGTATTTT.

V and J are TRBV4-1 and TRBJ1-5, with 10 bases lining up with TRBD1. This CDR3 has 17 amino acids. CDR1 and CDR2 from the germline V gene are MGHRA and YSYEKL. With V trimmed by 0 bases and J by 2 bases, 4 bases remained unmatched. The CDR3 coding sequence is TGCGCCAGCAGCCAAGACGAGACAGGGGGCGGCAATCAGCCCCAGCATTTT. Translation: CASSQDETGGGNQPQHF.

The rearrangement links TRBV7-9 to TRBJ2-5, with D perhaps TRBD2 (5 bases). Germline CDR1 and CDR2: SEHNR and FQNEAQ (reference sequence). The CDR3 extends over 13 amino acids. V lost 5 bases, J lost 5 bases, and 12 bases lay in between. CDR3 amino acids: CASSPSGWETQYF. Here the CDR3 DNA reads TGTGCCAGCAGCCCATCGGGGTGGGAGACCCAGTACTTC.

The rearrangement links TRBV7-9 to TRBJ2-7, with 13 nucleotides matching TRBD2. This CDR3 has 17 residues. V gave up 1 base and J gave up 2 bases; unmatched junction bases: 5. Germline V CDR1 and CDR2: SEHNR, FQNEAQ (reference sequence). This chain's CDR3 is CASSLGTSGREAYEQYF. The CDR3 nucleotides read TGTGCCAGCAGCTTAGGAACTAGCGGGAGGGAAGCCTACGAGCAGTACTTC. Supplemented by reference TRBV7-9 and TRBJ2-7, the full variable domain reads DTGVSQNPRHKITKRGQNVTFRCDPISEHNRLYWYRQTLGQGPEFLTYFQNEAQLEKSRLLSDRFSAERPKGSFSTLEIQRTEQGDSAMYLCASSLGTSGREAYEQYFGPGTRLTVT.

This clone was observed a single time. Here the CDR3 DNA reads TGTGCCAGCAGCGCGGGGACAGGGGGTCGTCAGCCCCAGCATTTT. The encoded protein is CASSAGTGGRQPQHF. The genes are TRBV9 and TRBJ1-5, with TRBD1 identical over 11 bases. V was pared by 3 bases and J by 6 bases, with 5 bases of the junction left unmatched. CDR1 is SGDLS and CDR2 is YYNGEE in the germline V gene. This CDR3 has 15 amino acids. Together with reference TRBV9 and TRBJ1-5, the CDR3 gives the full variable domain: DSGVTQTPKHLITATGQRVTLRCSPRSGDLSVYWYQQSLDQGLQFLIQYYNGEERAKGNILERFSAQQFPDLHSELNLSSLELGDSALYFCASSAGTGGRQPQHFGDGTRLSIL.

This chain links TRBV6-1 with TRBJ2-7, with 7 bases aligning to TRBD2. V was pared by 7 bases and J by 0 bases, with 9 bases of the junction left unmatched. The CDR3 sequence is 15 residues long. CDR1 MNHNS and CDR2 SASEGT come from the germline V gene. Written as DNA, the CDR3 is TGTGCCAGCAAGGACGGGAGGACGTCCTCCTACGAGCAGTACTTC. It translates to CASKDGRTSSYEQYF.

The V call is TRBV28, the J call TRBJ2-3; 16 bases are shared with TRBD2. Germline V gives CDR1 MDHEN, CDR2 SYDVKM. The V gene end was trimmed by 7 bases and the J gene end by 0 bases; junction bases not matched to a gene: 13. The length of the CDR3 is 20 residues. The CDR3 sequence: CASTRPGLAGGLPSTDTQYF. CDR3 bases: TGTGCCAGCACCAGACCGGGACTAGCGGGAGGGTTGCCTAGCACAGATACGCAGTATTTT.

The chain has TRBV4-2 and TRBJ2-7; TRBD2 aligns across 7 bases. Unmatched junction bases numbered 29, after V lost 1 base and J lost 2 bases. This CDR3 has 23 amino acids. Germline lookup yields CDR1 LGHNA and CDR2 YNFKEQ. The CDR3 DNA reads TGTGCCAGCAGCCAAGTCAGTCCGCGGGCTGACCCCAATCCTACGAGCGGGGCCTACGAGCAGTACTTC. Translating gives CASSQVSPRADPNPTSGAYEQYF.

This clone was recorded once. V and J are TRBV7-9 and TRBJ2-1; possible D gene TRBD1, 6 bases. Deletions cut 0 bases from V and 13 bases from J, with 16 bases between. CDR1 is SEHNR and CDR2 is FQNEAQ in the germline V gene (reference sequence). This CDR3 contains 14 residues. The CDR3 here is CASSLARGPRKQFF. CDR3 in DNA: TGTGCCAGCAGCTTAGCCAGGGGCCCCAGAAAACAGTTCTTC.

V and J are TRBV11-3 and TRBJ2-7, with 13 bases matching TRBD2. Per the germline V gene, CDR1 is SGHNT and CDR2 is YENEEA. The J segment lost 2 bases and the V segment lost 2 bases, leaving 6 bases of the junction unmatched. The CDR3 sequence is 17 residues long. The CDR3 region is CASSLSRTSGRAYEQYF. In DNA, the CDR3 is TGTGCCAGCAGCTTATCCAGAACTAGCGGGAGGGCCTACGAGCAGTACTTC. The full variable domain, in which reference TRBV11-3 and TRBJ2-7 provide the parts outside the CDR3, is EAGVVQSPRYKIIEKKQPVAFWCNPISGHNTLYWYLQNLGQGPELLIRYENEEAVDDSQLPKDRFSAERLKGVDSTLKIQPAELGDSAVYLCASSLSRTSGRAYEQYFGPGTRLTVT.

V gene TRBV5-1 combines with J gene TRBJ2-7; D unclear. The CDR3 extends over 16 amino acids. V lost 0 bases and J 2 bases, leaving 15 bases between the germline ends. Germline assignment: CDR1 SGHRS and CDR2 YFSETQ. CDR3 protein: CASSLEAFESAYEQYF. The CDR3 DNA reads TGCGCCAGCAGCTTGGAAGCTTTCGAGTCTGCCTACGAGCAGTACTTC.

The rearrangement joins TRBV27 to TRBJ1-3; D is possibly TRBD1 (5 bases). The V gene lost 7 bases and the J gene lost 0 bases, with 19 bases spanning the gap. The CDR3 runs to 17 residues. The V gene's germline CDR1 is MNHEY and CDR2 SMNVEV (reference sequence). The CDR3 DNA sequence: TGTGCCAGCACCAGACCTCGACAGCTAGACTCTGGAAACACCATATATTTT. Its protein product is CASTRPRQLDSGNTIYF.

The chain uses TRBV6-4 and TRBJ2-2; D is perhaps TRBD2 (6 bases). This CDR3 region has 15 residues. The V and J ends lost 3 bases and 1 base respectively, with 9 bases between them. Germline assignment: CDR1 MRHNA and CDR2 SNTAGT. The CDR3, as DNA: TGTGCCAGCAGTGAGGTAGCGGAGAACACCGGGGAGCTGTTTTTT. Translating it yields CASSEVAENTGELFF.

The chain carries TRBV7-2 and TRBJ1-5; D is unresolved. There are 15 residues in the CDR3. V was cut by 4 bases and J by 4 bases, with 14 bases left in between. Germline V gives CDR1 SGHTA, CDR2 FQGNSA. In nucleotides, the CDR3 is TGTGCCAGCAGCTCAAGTGGAGGCCCTAATCAGCCCCAGCATTTT. Translating gives CASSSSGGPNQPQHF.

V usage is TRBV12-2 and J usage is TRBJ2-5; the DNA was not compared with TRBD1, the D call given in the table. TRBV12-2 is a pseudogene locus. The CDR3 consists of 17 residues. The CDR3 sequence is CASRLGTFDRDQETQYF. In DNA, the CDR3 is TGTGCAAGTCGCTTAGGGACCTTCGACAGGGACCAAGAGACCCAGTACTTC.

The chain joins TRBV7-2 to TRBJ2-1; TRBD1 matches 9 bases. V shed 6 bases, J shed 5 bases, and the junction held 8 bases outside the gene matches. The CDR3 has 15 amino acids. The germline gives CDR1 SGHTA, CDR2 FQGNSA. The CDR3 reads CASRLNRDRDNEQFF. CDR3 coding DNA: TGTGCCAGCAGGCTCAACCGGGACAGGGACAATGAGCAGTTCTTC.